The clone carrying this T cell receptor (beta chain) was recorded many times. The antigen is not known. The CDR3 consists of 15 residues. Trimming took 2 bases from V and 2 from J, leaving 14 bases between them. CDR1 is SGHNT and CDR2 is YYREEE in the germline V gene (reference sequence). These data are taken from a study of T cell repertoires in cytomegalovirus infection. TCRdb redid the calling of the reads with MiXCR, one entry per CDR3 protein. This table has about 890,000 distinct CDR3 sequences, 25% to 40% appearing once. The chain has TRBV5-4 and TRBJ2-7; D gene unclear. The sequenced sample was cultured CD8+ T cells from PBMCs, obtained from culture after CMV antigen stimulation. The TCR comes from a human donor in good health (CMV status not recorded). Some clones in this sample may be carry-over from other donors' samples. CDR3 in amino acids: CASSFFSNAPYEQYF. The CDR3 coding sequence is TGTGCCAGCAGCTTTTTTAGCAACGCGCCCTACGAGCAGTACTTC.